This T cell receptor beta chain was sequenced during a study of blood T cell repertoires in COVID-19. Original handling: From reference gene primer amplification, estimates of nucleated cell counts were derived. Here immunoSEQ multiplex PCR was the method, and the copy in TCRdb shows in-frame clones only, minus some. V, J and clone size are taken as reported in that table, and D and trimming were inferred from the DNA itself. The sample includes some 31,000 clones, less than 95% seen only once; the top ten take 1%. Germline trimming cut 5 bases from V and 14 bases from J; bases unmatched to any gene: 7. Germline CDR1 is SGHRS and CDR2 is YFSETQ. This CDR3 is 12 amino acids long.

This chain connects TRBV5-1 to TRBJ1-6; 7 bases are a match to TRBD1. Sequenced: peripheral blood. This clonotype was sampled from a man aged 65 to 85 with active or convalescent COVID-19. The CDR3: CASSSDRTTLHF. Here the CDR3 DNA reads TGCGCCAGCAGTTCGGACAGGACTACCCTCCACTTT.